This T cell receptor beta chain is from a study of T-cell memory formation after mild COVID-19. Using its own MiXCR run on the 5' RACE reads, TCRdb lists one record per CDR3 protein. Of approximately 300,000 distinct CDR3 sequences in the sample, more than 15% were seen once. Sequencing was carried out using PBMCs or a T cell subset sorted from them (not recorded which). The sequence came from a man aged 18 to 30 who had mild COVID-19 (a few samples of this study predate the infection). Cell type and time point are not known.

The CDR3: CASGQGPYNEQFF. CDR3 sequence (DNA): TGTGCCAGTGGACAGGGGCCATACAATGAGCAGTTCTTC. The chain joins TRBV12-3 or TRBV12-4 to TRBJ2-1; 9 nucleotides line up with TRBD1. The CDR3 consists of 13 residues. Trimming at V came to 9 bases and at J to 4 bases, leaving 4 bases not matched to a gene.